This TCR beta chain was identified in a study of shared clonotypes between healthy human individuals. Study overall: The donor group consisted of two women and three men, aged 18 to 49.

In regard to this clone: Its matching antigen is unknown.

Naivety among CD8 cells was defined by CD45RO negativity and positive CCR7 selection, thereby excluding terminally differentiated effector memory CD45RA+ cells. The study's findings and limits: Memory subsets had estimated richness that was generally smaller than that of naive subsets. Sequencing depth was expected to affect clonotype sharing among donors.

Germline V gives CDR1 SGHDN, CDR2 FVKESK. The CDR3 is 13 residues long. V was trimmed by 4 bases and J by 4 bases, leaving 10 bases between them. TCRdb keeps only in-frame clones here, not all; method: immunoSEQ multiplex PCR. The table includes hundreds of thousands of clones, 98% detected once. The sequence derives from a man aged 25 to 45 in good health. The sequenced sample was naive CD8+ T cells sorted from blood. This chain uses TRBV14 with TRBJ1-2; D not resolved. In DNA form, the CDR3 reads TGTGCCAGCAGCCTAATGGGCGGCTATGGCTACACCTTC. Translation: CASSLMGGYGYTF.